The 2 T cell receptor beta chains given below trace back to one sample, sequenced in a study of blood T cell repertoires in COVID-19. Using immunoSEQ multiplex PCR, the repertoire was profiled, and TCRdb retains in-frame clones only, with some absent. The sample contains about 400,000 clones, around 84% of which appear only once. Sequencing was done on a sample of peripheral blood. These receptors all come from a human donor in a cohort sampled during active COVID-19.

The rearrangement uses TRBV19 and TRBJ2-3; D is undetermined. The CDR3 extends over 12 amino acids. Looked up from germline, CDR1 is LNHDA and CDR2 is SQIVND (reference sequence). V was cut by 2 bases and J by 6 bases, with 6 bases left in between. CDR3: CASSIYEDTQYF. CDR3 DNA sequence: TGTGCCAGTAGTATATATGAGGATACGCAGTATTTT.

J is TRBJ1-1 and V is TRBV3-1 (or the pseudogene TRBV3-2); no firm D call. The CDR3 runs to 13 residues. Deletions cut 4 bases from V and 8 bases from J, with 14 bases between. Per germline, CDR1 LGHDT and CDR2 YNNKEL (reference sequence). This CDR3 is CASSRGAGTEAFF. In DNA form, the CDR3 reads TGTGCCAGCAGCCGAGGCGCGGGTACCGAAGCTTTCTTT.